The subject of this entry is one T cell receptor (beta chain). CDR1 is GTSNPN and CDR2 is SVGIG in the germline V gene (reference sequence). This CDR3 is 16 amino acids long. Trimming removed 7 bases at V and 2 bases at J, with 23 bases between. The data were obtained in a study of CD8 T cells in Susac syndrome. A quantity of about 0.45 to 1 ug RNA underwent reverse transcription using random hexamers. Amplification of TCR beta CDR3 spanned 54 Vbeta and 13 Jbeta via immunoSEQ multiplex PCR. Each CDR3 protein gets one entry after TCRdb re-called the immunoSEQ multiplex PCR reads with MiXCR. The profile shows about 400,000 distinct CDR3 sequences, around 85% of them singletons. TEMRA cells were FACS-enriched, while CD8+ and CD4+ T cells were negatively isolated.

This clonotype was obtained from a human donor with multiple sclerosis. The chain joins TRBV30 to TRBJ1-2, with a weak D call TRBD1 (5 bases). Sequencing was done on a sample of CD8+ T cells from PBMCs. The CDR3 coding sequence is TGTGCCTCAGCAGTAGTGGAACCGGGACTGAACTATGGCTACACCTTC. Protein: CASAVVEPGLNYGYTF.